Following are 10 T cell receptor beta chains from one sample sequenced in a study of shared clonotypes between healthy human individuals. Profiled with immunoSEQ multiplex PCR; TCRdb holds only in-frame clones, not every one. The repertoire holds about 600,000 clones, with 95% to 98% as singletons. Material for sequencing was naive CD4+ T cells sorted from blood. The subset is: CD45RA+ positively selected. The receptors were gathered from a woman in her thirties in good health.

CDR3 nucleotides: TGTGCCAGCAGCCCTAGAGTTTCAGCGGGAGGGCCACGGGAGACCCAGTACTTC. Protein sequence: CASSPRVSAGGPRETQYF. The rearrangement uses TRBV11-2 and TRBJ2-5; 10 bases match TRBD2. The V and J ends lost 5 bases and 5 bases, in that order; junction bases with no gene match: 17. Germline V gene data show CDR1 as SGHAT and CDR2 as FQNNGV. This CDR3 region has 18 residues.

V usage is TRBV2 and J usage is TRBJ2-1; TRBD2 agrees at 8 bases. The CDR3 consists of 15 residues. Germline V gives CDR1 SNHLY, CDR2 FYNNEI. After removal of 3 bases from V and 7 bases from J, the junction contained 8 bases not matched to a gene. The CDR3 nucleotides are TGTGCCAGCAGTGACCCGGGAGGGGGAATTAATGAGCAGTTCTTC. Its translation is CASSDPGGGINEQFF.

The J gene is TRBJ1-5, the V gene TRBV27; tentative D call: TRBD1 (5 bases). CDR1 and CDR2 (germline): MNHEY, SMNVEV (reference sequence). Trimming removed 3 bases at V and 7 bases at J, with 13 bases between. This CDR3 contains 14 residues. CDR3 region: CASSFGGVGQPQHF. The CDR3 nucleotides are TGTGCCAGCAGTTTTGGGGGGGTTGGACAGCCCCAGCATTTT.

V gene TRBV19 combines with J gene TRBJ1-2, with no clear D. The germline V gene encodes CDR1 LNHDA and CDR2 SQIVND (reference sequence). The V gene lost 2 bases and the J gene lost 2 bases, with 9 bases spanning the gap. The CDR3 is 14 residues long. The CDR3 is CASSIPGKNYGYTF. In nucleotides, the CDR3 is TGTGCCAGTAGTATACCGGGGAAGAACTATGGCTACACCTTC.

This clone was recorded a few times. The chain uses TRBV11-3 and TRBJ1-1, with 8 bases that match TRBD1. V lost 4 bases and J lost 1; bases outside the gene matches: 5. CDR1 SGHNT and CDR2 YENEEA come from the germline V gene. CDR3 length: 15 amino acids. CDR3 sequence reads: CASSSRQGSNTEAFF. The CDR3 DNA sequence: TGTGCCAGCAGCTCTCGACAGGGGTCGAACACTGAAGCTTTCTTT.

V usage is TRBV30 and J usage is TRBJ1-5; 10 bases fit TRBD1. V was clipped by 4 bases and J by 2 bases; unmatched bases: 5. CDR1 is GTSNPN and CDR2 is SVGIG in the germline V gene (reference sequence). The CDR3 length is 15 residues. The CDR3 protein is CAWTRDRGGNQPQHF. Written as DNA, the CDR3 is TGTGCCTGGACTAGGGACAGGGGAGGCAATCAGCCCCAGCATTTT.

V gene TRBV28 combines with J gene TRBJ2-2; a possible D gene is TRBD2 (5 bases). The germline V gene encodes CDR1 MDHEN and CDR2 SYDVKM. The CDR3 consists of 18 residues. Between the trimmed V and J ends, which lost 2 bases and 5 bases, there was a span of 21 bases. The CDR3 sequence is CASSLPPFGGSGTGELFF. The CDR3 DNA reads TGTGCCAGCAGTTTACCCCCCTTTGGCGGGTCAGGAACCGGGGAGCTGTTTTTT.

The chain links TRBV2 to TRBJ1-1, with unresolved D. Germline V gene sequence: CDR1 SNHLY, CDR2 FYNNEI. V lost 4 bases to trimming and J lost 6 bases, with 12 bases between them. This CDR3 region has 13 residues. In DNA, the CDR3 is TGTGCCAGCAGTGGCCAGGAGGTGGCTGAAGCTTTCTTT. Amino acid sequence: CASSGQEVAEAFF.

The chain recombines TRBV7-6 with TRBJ1-5, with D possibly matching TRBD1 (6 bases). The CDR3 spans 13 residues. Germline loops: CDR1 SGHVS, CDR2 FNYEAQ. The V end lost 5 bases, the J end lost 5 bases, and 10 bases lay between the germline ends. Here the CDR3 reads CASSGGGDQPQHF. The CDR3 bases are TGTGCCAGCAGCGGGGGGGGCGATCAGCCCCAGCATTTT.

The chain links TRBV5-4 to TRBJ2-1; 8 nucleotides align to TRBD2. Germline assignment: CDR1 SGHNT and CDR2 YYREEE (reference sequence). The V segment lost 3 bases and the J segment 0 bases; nucleotides outside the gene matches: 8. This CDR3 is built from 17 residues. CDR3 loop: CASSSWGGGSSYNEQFF. The CDR3 DNA is TGTGCCAGCAGCTCCTGGGGCGGGGGGAGCTCCTACAATGAGCAGTTCTTC.